This T cell receptor (beta chain) appears in the sequencing data of a study of blood T cell repertoires in COVID-19. Whole-study context: Specimens from acute and convalescent COVID-19 originated in the United States, Italy and Spain. T cells, B-cell-depleted T cells, or PBMCs provided the cDNA or gDNA that served as material.

This CDR3 contains 16 residues. Per germline, CDR1 LNHDA and CDR2 SQIVND (reference sequence). Trimming took 8 bases from V and 0 from J, leaving 17 bases between them. Authors' methods: Reference gene primers were amplified, and this amplification served to estimate nucleated cell counts. Clones were read by immunoSEQ multiplex PCR, and TCRdb kept only the in-frame ones, dropping some. The DNA gave D and trimming, while V, J and clone size come from that table. The table has 200,000 to 250,000 clones, more than 85% seen once; the top ten hold under 9%. Sample: peripheral blood. This chain connects TRBV19 to TRBJ1-3, with D possibly TRBD1 on 5 matching bases. This TCR was recovered from a woman aged 70 to 79 with active or convalescent COVID-19. CDR3 DNA: TGTGCCAGTCAACCAACAGGAGAAGTCTCTGGAAACACCATATATTTT. It specifies CASQPTGEVSGNTIYF.